Listed below are T cell receptor beta chains from one sample, sequenced in a study of blood T cell repertoires in COVID-19. Produced via immunoSEQ multiplex PCR; TCRdb's table is partial and in-frame only. The sample shows hundreds of thousands of clones, around 89% of them seen only once. Source material: peripheral blood. These receptors all come from a man aged 35 to 55 with acute or convalescent COVID-19. The CDR3 runs from the conserved cysteine through the conserved F or W. Each record gives: V gene, D gene, J gene, clone size, CDR3 DNA, CDR3 protein. D genes are given only for firm matches. Clone size appears in some rows only: once, few, many, or a class for an expanded clone.

v_gene: TRBV29-1; d_gene: .; j_gene: TRBJ1-1; abundance: once; CDR3nt: TGCAGCGTTGATAGGACTTTTTCGAACACTGAAGCTTTCTTT; CDR3aa: CSVDRTFSNTEAFF
v_gene: TRBV29-1; d_gene: .; j_gene: TRBJ2-3; abundance: .; CDR3nt: TGCAGCGTTGAGTTGCAGGGGAGAACAGATACGCAGTATTTT; CDR3aa: CSVELQGRTDTQYF
v_gene: TRBV3-1/TRBV3-2; d_gene: .; j_gene: TRBJ2-2; abundance: once; CDR3nt: TGTGCCAGCAGCCTCAGGGAAATCACCGGGGAGCTGTTTTTT; CDR3aa: CASSLREITGELFF
v_gene: TRBV25-1; d_gene: .; j_gene: TRBJ1-6; abundance: .; CDR3nt: TGTGCCAGCAGGGACAATGGGAATTCACCCCTCCACTTT; CDR3aa: CASRDNGNSPLHF
v_gene: TRBV28; d_gene: .; j_gene: TRBJ1-5; abundance: .; CDR3nt: TGTGCCAGCAGTTTAGTGCGGGCCTCTCTAAGTCAGCCCCAGCATTTT; CDR3aa: CASSLVRASLSQPQHF
v_gene: TRBV27; d_gene: .; j_gene: TRBJ1-4; abundance: once; CDR3nt: TGTGCCAGCAGTCGGGGAAATGAAAAACTGTTTTTT; CDR3aa: CASSRGNEKLFF
v_gene: TRBV18; d_gene: TRBD2; j_gene: TRBJ2-3; abundance: .; CDR3nt: TGTGCCAGCTCACCACGGCGGGGGGAGGGCACAGATACGCAGTATTTT; CDR3aa: CASSPRRGEGTDTQYF
v_gene: TRBV19; d_gene: .; j_gene: TRBJ1-5; abundance: .; CDR3nt: TGTGCCAGTAGTATAGAAACGAGGGGGACAAGGAATCAGCCCCAGCATTTT; CDR3aa: CASSIETRGTRNQPQHF
v_gene: TRBV15; d_gene: TRBD1; j_gene: TRBJ1-2; abundance: .; CDR3nt: TGTGCCACCAGCGGACGCCCCGGGACAGTCTATGGCTACACCTTC; CDR3aa: CATSGRPGTVYGYTF
v_gene: TRBV5-1; d_gene: .; j_gene: TRBJ1-6; abundance: .; CDR3nt: TGCGCCAGCAGCTCTTGGGGGGAAAATAATTCACCCCTCCACTTT; CDR3aa: CASSSWGENNSPLHF
v_gene: TRBV6-5; d_gene: .; j_gene: TRBJ2-1; abundance: .; CDR3nt: TGTGCCAGCAGTTTCCTTTACCGTAGCTCCTACAATGAGCAGTTCTTC; CDR3aa: CASSFLYRSSYNEQFF
v_gene: TRBV7-9; d_gene: .; j_gene: TRBJ2-6; abundance: once; CDR3nt: TGTGCCAGCAGCCTTACGACAGGTTCAGGGGCCAACGTCCTGACTTTC; CDR3aa: CASSLTTGSGANVLTF
v_gene: TRBV7-8; d_gene: TRBD1; j_gene: TRBJ1-2; abundance: .; CDR3nt: TGTGCCAGCAGCCCGTTTCCGGGACAGATATATGGCTACACCTTC; CDR3aa: CASSPFPGQIYGYTF
v_gene: TRBV12-5; d_gene: .; j_gene: TRBJ2-7; abundance: .; CDR3nt: TGTGCTAGTGCACCTACGACTACGCAGCAGTACTTC; CDR3aa: CASAPTTTQQYF
v_gene: TRBV4-1; d_gene: .; j_gene: TRBJ2-7; abundance: .; CDR3nt: TGCGCCAGCAGCCAAGCGGGGACTCTCAACGAGCAGTACTTC; CDR3aa: CASSQAGTLNEQYF
v_gene: TRBV6-2/TRBV6-3; d_gene: .; j_gene: TRBJ1-6; abundance: .; CDR3nt: TGTGCCAGCAGTTATGAGAGCTCACCCCTCCACTTT; CDR3aa: CASSYESSPLHF
v_gene: TRBV24-1; d_gene: .; j_gene: TRBJ2-3; abundance: .; CDR3nt: TGTGCCACTCGCCCCGGGGTGTCTAGCACAGATACGCAGTATTTT; CDR3aa: CATRPGVSSTDTQYF
v_gene: TRBV5-1; d_gene: TRBD1; j_gene: TRBJ2-7; abundance: .; CDR3nt: TGCGCCAGCAGCTCACAGGGGCATGGGGCTTACGAGCAGTACTTC; CDR3aa: CASSSQGHGAYEQYF
v_gene: TRBV27; d_gene: .; j_gene: TRBJ1-6; abundance: .; CDR3nt: TGTGCCAGCACTAAGTTACAGGAGCCTAATTCACCCCTCCACTTT; CDR3aa: CASTKLQEPNSPLHF
v_gene: TRBV10-1; d_gene: TRBD1; j_gene: TRBJ2-7; abundance: .; CDR3nt: TGCGCCAGCAGTGAAAGGTTAGGACAGGGTACCTACGAGCAGTACTTC; CDR3aa: CASSERLGQGTYEQYF
v_gene: TRBV5-4; d_gene: .; j_gene: TRBJ2-5; abundance: once; CDR3nt: TGTGCCAGCAGCCAAGACAGAGAAGAGACCCAGTACTTC; CDR3aa: CASSQDREETQYF
v_gene: TRBV27; d_gene: .; j_gene: TRBJ2-2; abundance: .; CDR3nt: TGTGCCAGCAGTTTAGATGCGGCAGGGCGGACCGGGGAGCTGTTTTTT; CDR3aa: CASSLDAAGRTGELFF
v_gene: TRBV5-1; d_gene: TRBD1; j_gene: TRBJ2-3; abundance: .; CDR3nt: TGCGCCACCACAACCGGAGACAGGGAGTCGAAGGATACGCAGTATTTT; CDR3aa: CATTTGDRESKDTQYF
v_gene: TRBV10-3; d_gene: .; j_gene: TRBJ1-6; abundance: .; CDR3nt: TGTGCCATCAGTGGCTTTGGGGGGGTAGAATCACCCCTCCACTTT; CDR3aa: CAISGFGGVESPLHF
v_gene: TRBV15; d_gene: TRBD1; j_gene: TRBJ1-3; abundance: .; CDR3nt: TGTGCCACCAGCAGAGATCTTCGGCAGGGGGATAACACCATATATTTT; CDR3aa: CATSRDLRQGDNTIYF
v_gene: TRBV10-2; d_gene: TRBD2; j_gene: TRBJ2-7; abundance: .; CDR3nt: TGCGCCAGCAGAACTAGCGGGGGGGCCCCCGAGCAGTACTTC; CDR3aa: CASRTSGGAPEQYF
v_gene: TRBV12-5; d_gene: .; j_gene: TRBJ2-2; abundance: .; CDR3nt: TGTGCTAGTGGTTTGGGGACACCTAACACCGGGGAGCTGTTTTTT; CDR3aa: CASGLGTPNTGELFF
v_gene: TRBV6-5; d_gene: TRBD1; j_gene: TRBJ1-5; abundance: .; CDR3nt: TGTGCCAGCAGTTACGACAGGGTAGACCAGCCCCAGCATTTT; CDR3aa: CASSYDRVDQPQHF
v_gene: TRBV6-1; d_gene: TRBD1; j_gene: TRBJ1-2; abundance: .; CDR3nt: TGTGCCAGCAGTGATGGGACAGGCCGCGCCTATGGCTACACCTTC; CDR3aa: CASSDGTGRAYGYTF
v_gene: TRBV5-1; d_gene: .; j_gene: TRBJ1-1; abundance: .; CDR3nt: TGCGCCAGCAGCTTCGGGGGAGGAGAGGAAGCTTTCTTT; CDR3aa: CASSFGGGEEAFF
v_gene: TRBV5-1; d_gene: TRBD1; j_gene: TRBJ1-5; abundance: .; CDR3nt: TGCGCCAGCAGCTTGGGGCCAGGGGGAGGACAGCCCCAGCATTTT; CDR3aa: CASSLGPGGGQPQHF
v_gene: TRBV6-5; d_gene: .; j_gene: TRBJ2-7; abundance: .; CDR3nt: TGTGCCAGCAGCCTCACAGGGTCGGCATACGAGCAGTACTTC; CDR3aa: CASSLTGSAYEQYF
v_gene: TRBV2; d_gene: TRBD1; j_gene: TRBJ2-7; abundance: .; CDR3nt: TGTGCCAGCAGTGGCCGGACAGGGGCGTACTACGAGCAGTACTTC; CDR3aa: CASSGRTGAYYEQYF
v_gene: TRBV29-1; d_gene: .; j_gene: TRBJ2-7; abundance: .; CDR3nt: TGCAGCGTTGGCGGAGACCTCTACGAGCAGTACTTC; CDR3aa: CSVGGDLYEQYF
v_gene: TRBV18; d_gene: TRBD1; j_gene: TRBJ1-1; abundance: .; CDR3nt: TGTGCCAGCTCGGGGACAGGGGGGAACACTGAAGCTTTCTTT; CDR3aa: CASSGTGGNTEAFF
v_gene: TRBV5-1; d_gene: .; j_gene: TRBJ1-2; abundance: once; CDR3nt: TGCGCCAGCAGTTCCAGTGCTGTCTACTATGGCTACACCTTC; CDR3aa: CASSSSAVYYGYTF
v_gene: TRBV27; d_gene: .; j_gene: TRBJ2-7; abundance: .; CDR3nt: TGTGCCAGCAGTTTCTCTCGGGGGTCCCACGAGCAGTACTTC; CDR3aa: CASSFSRGSHEQYF